This T cell receptor (beta chain) was profiled in a study of shared clonotypes between healthy human individuals. Study results and limitations: Clonotypes which were not shared had lower generation probabilities than clonotypes that all four donors shared. Naive CD4 clonotype sharing across a handful of donors was 4% to 5.5%.

The CDR3 totals 17 residues. As regards this clone: What it binds is not known.

Per sorted-subset replicate PCR, input was around 200 ng DNA, representing roughly 30,000 T cell genomes. This table comes from immunoSEQ multiplex PCR, and its TCRdb copy is limited to in-frame clones, with some not included. This sample carries roughly 2.5 million clones, more than 80% of them seen once, and the ten largest clones take 0.13% to 0.15%. The V gene is TRBV7-5, the J gene TRBJ2-7; the table's D call, TRBD1, has no DNA check behind it. TRBV7-5 is recorded as a pseudogene. The sample taken for sequencing was naive CD4+ T cells sorted from blood. Indicated subset: CD45RA+ positively selected. The TCR comes from a man aged 18-30 years in good health. The CDR3 sequence: CARSLVRTERTTYEQYF. The CDR3 DNA sequence: TGTGCCAGAAGCTTAGTTAGGACAGAAAGAACTACCTACGAGCAGTACTTC.